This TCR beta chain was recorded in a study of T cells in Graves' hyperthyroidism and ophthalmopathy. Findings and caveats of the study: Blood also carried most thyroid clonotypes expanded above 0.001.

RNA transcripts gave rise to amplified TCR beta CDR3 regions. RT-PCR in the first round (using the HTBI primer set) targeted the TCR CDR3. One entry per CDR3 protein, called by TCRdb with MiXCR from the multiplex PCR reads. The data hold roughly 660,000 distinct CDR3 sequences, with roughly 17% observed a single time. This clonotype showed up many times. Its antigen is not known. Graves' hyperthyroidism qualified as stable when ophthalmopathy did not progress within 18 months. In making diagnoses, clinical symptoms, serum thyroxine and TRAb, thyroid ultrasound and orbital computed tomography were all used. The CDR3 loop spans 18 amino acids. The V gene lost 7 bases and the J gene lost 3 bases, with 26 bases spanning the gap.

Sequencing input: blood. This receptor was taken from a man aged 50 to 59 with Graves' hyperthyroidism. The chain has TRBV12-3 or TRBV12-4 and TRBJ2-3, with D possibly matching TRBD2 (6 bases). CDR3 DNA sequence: TGTGCCAGCATCGCTAGGGTGTGGGGAGAGGGAGGAACAGATACGCAGTATTTT. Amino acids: CASIARVWGEGGTDTQYF.